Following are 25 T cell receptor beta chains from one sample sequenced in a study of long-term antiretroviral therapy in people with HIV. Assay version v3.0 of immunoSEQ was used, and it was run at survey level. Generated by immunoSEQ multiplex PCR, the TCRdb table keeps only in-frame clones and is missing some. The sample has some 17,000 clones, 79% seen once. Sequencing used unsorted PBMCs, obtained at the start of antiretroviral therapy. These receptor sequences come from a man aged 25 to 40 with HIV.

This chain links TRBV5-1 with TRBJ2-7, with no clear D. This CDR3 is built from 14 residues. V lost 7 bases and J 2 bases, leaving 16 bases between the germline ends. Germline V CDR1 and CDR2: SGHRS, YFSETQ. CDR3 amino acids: CASGWSGATYEQYF. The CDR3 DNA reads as TGCGCCAGCGGATGGTCAGGCGCTACCTACGAGCAGTACTTC.

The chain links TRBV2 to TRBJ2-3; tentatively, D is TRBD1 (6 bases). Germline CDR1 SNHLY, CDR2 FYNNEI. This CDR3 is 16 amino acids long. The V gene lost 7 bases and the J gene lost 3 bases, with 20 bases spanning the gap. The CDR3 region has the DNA TGTGCCAGCACCTCAACCAGGGGCGGAGGTACAGATACGCAGTATTTT. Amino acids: CASTSTRGGGTDTQYF.

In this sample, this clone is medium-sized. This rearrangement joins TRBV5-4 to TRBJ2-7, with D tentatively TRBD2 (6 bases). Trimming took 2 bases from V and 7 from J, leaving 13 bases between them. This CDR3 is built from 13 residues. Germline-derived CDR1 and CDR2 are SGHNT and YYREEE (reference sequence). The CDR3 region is CASSFDGGIEQYF. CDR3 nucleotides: TGTGCCAGCAGCTTCGACGGCGGGATAGAGCAGTACTTC.

This CDR3 reads CASSFGLGAGELFF. DNA for the CDR3: TGTGCCAGCAGTTTTGGACTAGGGGCCGGGGAGCTGTTTTTT. The V and J genes are TRBV28 and TRBJ2-2; 7 nucleotides agree with TRBD2. The germline V gene has CDR1 MDHEN and CDR2 SYDVKM. The J segment lost 6 bases and the V segment lost 3 bases, leaving 4 bases of the junction unmatched. There are 14 residues in the CDR3.

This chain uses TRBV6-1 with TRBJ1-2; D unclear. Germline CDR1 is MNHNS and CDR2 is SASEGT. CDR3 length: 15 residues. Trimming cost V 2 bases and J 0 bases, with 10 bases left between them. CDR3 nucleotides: TGTGCCAGCAGTGAACGACGGTTTACTAACTATGGCTACACCTTC. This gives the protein CASSERRFTNYGYTF.

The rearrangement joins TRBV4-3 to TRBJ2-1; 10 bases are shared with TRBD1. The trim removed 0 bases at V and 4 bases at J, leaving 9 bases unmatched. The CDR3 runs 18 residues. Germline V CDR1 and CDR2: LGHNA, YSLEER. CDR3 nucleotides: TGCGCCAGCAGCCAAGATCTGGTACGGGGACAGGGGTACAATGAGCAGTTCTTC. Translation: CASSQDLVRGQGYNEQFF.

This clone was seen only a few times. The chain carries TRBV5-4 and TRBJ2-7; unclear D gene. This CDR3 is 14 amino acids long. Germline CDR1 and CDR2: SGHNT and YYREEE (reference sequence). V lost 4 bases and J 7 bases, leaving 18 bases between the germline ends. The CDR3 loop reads CASSLGSTPSEQYF. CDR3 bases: TGTGCCAGCAGCCTAGGCTCCACGCCGAGTGAGCAGTACTTC.

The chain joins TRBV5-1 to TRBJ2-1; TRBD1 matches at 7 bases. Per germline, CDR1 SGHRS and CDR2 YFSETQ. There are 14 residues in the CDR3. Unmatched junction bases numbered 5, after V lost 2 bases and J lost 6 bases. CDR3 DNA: TGCGCCAGCAGCTTAAGATGGGACAGCAATGAGCAGTTCTTC. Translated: CASSLRWDSNEQFF.

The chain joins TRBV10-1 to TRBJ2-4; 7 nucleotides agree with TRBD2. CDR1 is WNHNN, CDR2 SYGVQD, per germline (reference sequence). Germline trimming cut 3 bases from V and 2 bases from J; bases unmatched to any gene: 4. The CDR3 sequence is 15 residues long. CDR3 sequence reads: CASSEGREPKNIQYF. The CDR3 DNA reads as TGCGCCAGCAGTGAAGGGAGGGAACCCAAAAACATTCAGTACTTC.

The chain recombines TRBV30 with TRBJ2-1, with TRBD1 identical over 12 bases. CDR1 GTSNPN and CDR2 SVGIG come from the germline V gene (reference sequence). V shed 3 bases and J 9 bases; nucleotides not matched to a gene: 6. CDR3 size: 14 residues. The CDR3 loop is CAWRPGTGGSEQFF. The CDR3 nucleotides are TGTGCCTGGAGACCCGGGACAGGGGGCAGTGAGCAGTTCTTC.

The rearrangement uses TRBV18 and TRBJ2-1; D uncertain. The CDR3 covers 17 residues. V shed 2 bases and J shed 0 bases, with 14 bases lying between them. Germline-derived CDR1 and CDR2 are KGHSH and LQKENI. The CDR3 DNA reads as TGTGCCAGCTCACCAGGCGTAGGGTCTCCCTCCTACAATGAGCAGTTCTTC. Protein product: CASSPGVGSPSYNEQFF. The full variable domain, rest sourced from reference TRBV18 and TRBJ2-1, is NAGVMQNPRHLVRRRGQEARLRCSPMKGHSHVYWYRQLPEEGLKFMVYLQKENIIDESGMPKERFSAEFPKEGPSILRIQQVVRGDSAAYFCASSPGVGSPSYNEQFFGPGTRLTVL.

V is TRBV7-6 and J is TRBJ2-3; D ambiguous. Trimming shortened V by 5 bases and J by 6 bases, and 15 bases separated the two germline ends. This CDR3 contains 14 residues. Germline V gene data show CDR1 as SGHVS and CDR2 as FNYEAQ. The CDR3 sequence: CASSHTPPTDTQYF. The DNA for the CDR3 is TGTGCCAGCAGCCATACCCCGCCAACGGATACGCAGTATTTT.

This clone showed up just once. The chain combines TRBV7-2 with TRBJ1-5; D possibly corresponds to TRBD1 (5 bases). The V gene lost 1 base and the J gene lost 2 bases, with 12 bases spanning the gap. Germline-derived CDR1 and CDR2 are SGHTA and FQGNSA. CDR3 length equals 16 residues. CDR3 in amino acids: CASSLVGGWGNQPQHF. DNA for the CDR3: TGTGCCAGCAGCTTAGTCGGGGGTTGGGGCAATCAGCCCCAGCATTTT.

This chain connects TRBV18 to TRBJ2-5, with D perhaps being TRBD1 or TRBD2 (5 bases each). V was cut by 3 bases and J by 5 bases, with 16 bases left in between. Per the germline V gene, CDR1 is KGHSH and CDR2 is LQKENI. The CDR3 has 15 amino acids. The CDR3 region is CASSPGLRGEETQYF. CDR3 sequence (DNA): TGTGCCAGCTCACCTGGGCTGCGAGGGGAGGAGACCCAGTACTTC. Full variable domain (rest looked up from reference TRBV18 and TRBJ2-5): NAGVMQNPRHLVRRRGQEARLRCSPMKGHSHVYWYRQLPEEGLKFMVYLQKENIIDESGMPKERFSAEFPKEGPSILRIQQVVRGDSAAYFCASSPGLRGEETQYFGPGTRLLVL.

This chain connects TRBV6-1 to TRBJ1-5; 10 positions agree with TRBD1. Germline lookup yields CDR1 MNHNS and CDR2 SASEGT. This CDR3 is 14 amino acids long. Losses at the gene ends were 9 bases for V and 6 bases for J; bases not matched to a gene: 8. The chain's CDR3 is CASCTWDRGQPQHF. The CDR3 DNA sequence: TGTGCCAGTTGTACTTGGGACAGGGGTCAGCCCCAGCATTTT.

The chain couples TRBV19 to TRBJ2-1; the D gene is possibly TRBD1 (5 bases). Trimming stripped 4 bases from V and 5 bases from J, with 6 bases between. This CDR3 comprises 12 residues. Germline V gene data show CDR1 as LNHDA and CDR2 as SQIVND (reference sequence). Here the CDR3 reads CASSTGHNEQFF. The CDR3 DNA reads TGTGCCAGTAGTACAGGGCACAATGAGCAGTTCTTC.

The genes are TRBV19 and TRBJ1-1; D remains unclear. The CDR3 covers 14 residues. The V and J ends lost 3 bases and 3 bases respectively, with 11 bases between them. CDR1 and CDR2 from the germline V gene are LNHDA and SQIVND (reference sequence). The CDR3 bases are TGTGCCAGTAGTATTAGTCACCTATACACTGAAGCTTTCTTT. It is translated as CASSISHLYTEAFF.

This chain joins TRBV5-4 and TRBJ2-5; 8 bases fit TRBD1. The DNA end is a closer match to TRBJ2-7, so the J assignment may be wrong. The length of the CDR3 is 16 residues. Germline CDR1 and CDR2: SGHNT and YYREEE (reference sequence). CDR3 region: CASSQPGRGQVNEQYF. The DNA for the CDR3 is TGTGCCAGCAGCCAACCTGGAAGGGGACAGGTAAACGAGCAGTACTTC.

Here the CDR3 reads CSATGQGNGELFF. The DNA of the CDR3 is TGCAGCGCCACGGGACAGGGTAACGGGGAGCTGTTTTTT. This chain connects TRBV29-1 to TRBJ2-2; 9 bases fit TRBD1. Germline CDR1 SQVTM, CDR2 ANQGSEA. With V trimmed by 7 bases and J by 7 bases, 7 bases remained unmatched. This CDR3 is built from 13 residues.

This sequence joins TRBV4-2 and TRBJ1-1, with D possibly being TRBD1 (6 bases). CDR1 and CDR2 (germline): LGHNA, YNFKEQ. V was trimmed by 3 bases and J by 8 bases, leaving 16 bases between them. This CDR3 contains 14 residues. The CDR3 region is CASSQPGQWFEAFF. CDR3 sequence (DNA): TGTGCCAGCAGCCAGCCCGGACAGTGGTTCGAAGCTTTCTTT.

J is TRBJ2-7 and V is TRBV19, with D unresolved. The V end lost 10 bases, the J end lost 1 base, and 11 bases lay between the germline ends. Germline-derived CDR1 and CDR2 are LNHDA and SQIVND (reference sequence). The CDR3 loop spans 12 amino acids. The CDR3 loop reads CATATESYEQYF. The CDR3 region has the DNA TGTGCCACCGCGACGGAGTCCTACGAGCAGTACTTC.

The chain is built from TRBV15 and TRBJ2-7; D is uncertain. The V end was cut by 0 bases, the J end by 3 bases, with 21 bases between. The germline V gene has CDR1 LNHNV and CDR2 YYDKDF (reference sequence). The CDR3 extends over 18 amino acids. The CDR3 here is CATSRDLLPPALHYEQYF. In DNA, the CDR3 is TGTGCCACCAGCAGAGATCTCCTCCCGCCGGCCTTACACTACGAGCAGTACTTC. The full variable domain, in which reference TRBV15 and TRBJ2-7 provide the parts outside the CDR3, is DAMVIQNPRYQVTQFGKPVTLSCSQTLNHNVMYWYQQKSSQAPKLLFHYYDKDFNNEADTPDNFQSRRPNTSFCFLDIRSPGLGDTAMYLCATSRDLLPPALHYEQYFGPGTRLTVT.

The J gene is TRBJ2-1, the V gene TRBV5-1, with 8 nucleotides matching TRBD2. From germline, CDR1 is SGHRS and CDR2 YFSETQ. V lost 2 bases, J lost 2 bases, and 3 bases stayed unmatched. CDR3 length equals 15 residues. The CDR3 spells CASSFGGGTYNEQFF. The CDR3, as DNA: TGCGCCAGCAGCTTCGGCGGGGGGACCTACAATGAGCAGTTCTTC.

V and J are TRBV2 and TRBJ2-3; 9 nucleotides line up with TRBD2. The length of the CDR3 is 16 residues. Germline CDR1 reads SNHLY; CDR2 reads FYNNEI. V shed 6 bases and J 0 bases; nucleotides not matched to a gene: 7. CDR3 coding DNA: TGTGCCAGCAGCGCTGGACTAGCGATAAGCACAGATACGCAGTATTTT. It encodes CASSAGLAISTDTQYF.

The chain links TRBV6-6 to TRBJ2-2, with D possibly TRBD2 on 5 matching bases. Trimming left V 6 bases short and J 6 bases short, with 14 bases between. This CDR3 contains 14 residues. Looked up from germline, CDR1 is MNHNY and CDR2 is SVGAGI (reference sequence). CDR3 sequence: CASRARKEAGELFF. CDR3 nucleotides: TGTGCCAGCAGGGCGAGGAAGGAGGCCGGGGAGCTGTTTTTT.